The T cell receptor (beta chain) under discussion was sequenced for a study of cytomegalovirus exposure and HLA in healthy donors. This clone was seen a handful of times. What it binds is unknown. Germline and junction disagree at one end, which may indicate a read error. Study-wide findings and caveats: The study listed 164 cytomegalovirus-associated TCR beta chains.

The CDR3 covers 18 residues. Germline CDR1 MGHRA, CDR2 YSYEKL. PCR was performed using 60 Vbeta and 13 Jbeta primers. TCRdb's copy holds only in-frame clones and misses some; the assay was immunoSEQ multiplex PCR. This repertoire shows tens of thousands of clones, roughly 73% found once; its top ten account for 3.5% to 4%. The specimen was PBMCs. The chain is built from TRBV4-1 and TRBJ1-6, with TRBD1 as a possible D gene (5 bases). This sequence originates from a woman in her forties in good health and CMV-seronegative. In DNA, the CDR3 is TGCGCCAGCAGCCAAGAGGCGCAGGGAAGAACCTATAATTCACCCCTCAACTTT. This sequence encodes CASSQEAQGRTYNSPLNF.